Described below is a single T cell receptor beta chain sequence and its context. Its target is unknown. V shed 5 bases and J 5 bases; nucleotides not matched to a gene: 11. Germline V gene sequence: CDR1 SGDLS, CDR2 YYNGEE. The CDR3 length is 16 residues. This sample stems from a study of cytomegalovirus exposure and HLA in healthy donors. Broader study findings: The study carried out a later analysis of TCR beta sequences. It associated around 17,000 of them with specific HLA alleles at a false discovery rate of 0.05. Among TCR beta chains, those listed as cytomegalovirus-associated numbered more than 150.

At the time of sampling, donors were nominally healthy, though unrecorded immune exposures were likely. PCR employed 60 Vbeta and 13 Jbeta primers. TCRdb keeps only in-frame clones here, not all; method: immunoSEQ multiplex PCR. This sample has approximately 170,000 clones, with approximately 85% found just once. This TCR derives from a man aged 30-40 years in good health and CMV-seropositive. The chain links TRBV9 to TRBJ2-3; 10 bases are shared with TRBD2. Specimen: PBMCs. As DNA, the CDR3 is TGTGCCAGCAGTCGAAACAGCGGGAGGGCTAGAGATACGCAGTATTTT. Protein product: CASSRNSGRARDTQYF.